This T cell receptor (beta chain) was captured by sequencing in a study of cytomegalovirus exposure and HLA in healthy donors. In the study overall: Within an early data release were 65 million to 90 million unique TCRs drawn from HLA-typed donors. General study findings and limits: Researchers reported from a later analysis that most CMV-associated TCR beta chains appeared HLA-restricted. A missense DCLRE1C variant was associated with V- and J-gene trimming of TCR beta chains in a later analysis, and an independent cohort replicated the association.

Turning to this clone: Its target is unknown.

The PCR employed 60 Vbeta primers together with 13 Jbeta primers. Assay: immunoSEQ multiplex PCR; the TCRdb copy retains only in-frame clones and omits some. The table has some 97,000 clones, 84% seen once. Per the germline V gene, CDR1 is SGHTA and CDR2 is FQGNSA. The CDR3 is made up of 16 amino acids. Trimming removed 1 base from V and 4 bases from J; junction bases left unmatched: 6. The sequenced sample consisted of PBMCs. The TCR sequence derives from a woman younger than 30 in good health and CMV-seronegative. The rearrangement links TRBV7-2 to TRBJ2-3; 9 bases agree with TRBD2. This chain's CDR3 is CASSLDSGGWSDTQYF. The CDR3 DNA is TGTGCCAGCAGCTTAGACAGCGGGGGGTGGTCAGATACGCAGTATTTT.